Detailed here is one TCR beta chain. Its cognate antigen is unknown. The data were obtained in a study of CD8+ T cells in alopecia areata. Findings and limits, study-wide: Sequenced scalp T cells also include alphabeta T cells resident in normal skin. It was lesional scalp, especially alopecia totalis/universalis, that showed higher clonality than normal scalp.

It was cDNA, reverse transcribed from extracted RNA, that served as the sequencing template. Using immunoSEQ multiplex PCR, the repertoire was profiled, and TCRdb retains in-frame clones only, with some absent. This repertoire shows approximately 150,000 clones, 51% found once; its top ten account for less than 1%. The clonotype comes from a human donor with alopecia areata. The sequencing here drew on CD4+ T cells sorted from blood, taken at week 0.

CDR3: CASSLGASFYEQYF. For the CDR3, the DNA is TGTGCCAGCAGTTTAGGGGCCTCCTTTTACGAGCAGTACTTC. V gene TRBV28 combines with J gene TRBJ2-7, with a tentative D call TRBD1 (5 bases). V lost 2 bases to trimming and J lost 4 bases, with 12 bases between them. From germline, CDR1 is MDHEN and CDR2 SYDVKM. This CDR3 contains 14 residues. Using reference TRBV28 and TRBJ2-7 for the parts outside the CDR3, the full variable domain is DVKVTQSSRYLVKRTGEKVFLECVQDMDHENMFWYRQDPGLGLRLIYFSYDVKMKEKGDIPEGYSVSREKKERFSLILESASTNQTSMYLCASSLGASFYEQYFGPGTRLTVT.